Included here is one TCR beta chain sequence, with context. What it binds is not known. Losses at the gene ends were 6 bases for V and 1 base for J; bases not matched to a gene: 19. The CDR3 has 20 amino acids. Germline-derived CDR1 and CDR2 are SNHLY and FYNNEI. Vbeta (60) and Jbeta (13) primers were used in the PCR. Repertoires were generated with immunoSEQ multiplex PCR, while TCRdb's copy carries only in-frame clones and drops some. The data hold around 180,000 clones, with about 80% observed a single time. The record originates from a study of cytomegalovirus exposure and HLA in healthy donors. Study as a whole: Caucasian-associated ancestry cluster membership applied to 75% to 85% of around 400 genotyped donors. Overall study findings and caveats: Common viral pathogens seemed to be connected with several of the most significant clusters, according to a later analysis. In the analysis, some V segments, TRBV6-2 and TRBV6-3 included, were excluded as indistinguishable. Cytomegalovirus status, reportedly, was diagnosed with high specificity and sensitivity by the classifier.

The chain links TRBV2 to TRBJ1-5, with 9 bases aligning to TRBD1. Sample: PBMCs. This TCR was recovered from a man aged 18 to 30 in good health and CMV-seronegative. The CDR3 nucleotides read TGTGCCAGCAGGGGATCCGGGACAGGGCGGATTGGACACAGCAATCAGCCCCAGCATTTT. Its protein is CASRGSGTGRIGHSNQPQHF.